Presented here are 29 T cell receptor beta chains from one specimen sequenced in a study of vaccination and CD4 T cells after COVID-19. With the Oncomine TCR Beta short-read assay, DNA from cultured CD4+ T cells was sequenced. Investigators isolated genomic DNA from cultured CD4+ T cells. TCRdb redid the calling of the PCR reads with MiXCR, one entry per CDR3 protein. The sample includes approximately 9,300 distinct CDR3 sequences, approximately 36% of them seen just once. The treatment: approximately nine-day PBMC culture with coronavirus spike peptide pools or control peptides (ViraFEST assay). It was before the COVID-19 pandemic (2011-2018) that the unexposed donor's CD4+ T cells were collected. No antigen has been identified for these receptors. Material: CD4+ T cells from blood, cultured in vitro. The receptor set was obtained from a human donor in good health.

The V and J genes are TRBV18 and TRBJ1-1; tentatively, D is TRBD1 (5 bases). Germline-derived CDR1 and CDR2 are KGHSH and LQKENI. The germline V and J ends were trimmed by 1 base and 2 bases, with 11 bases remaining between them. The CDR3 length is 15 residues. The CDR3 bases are TGTGCCAGCTCACCACGGGGGGGAACCAACACTGAAGCTTTCTTT. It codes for CASSPRGGTNTEAFF.

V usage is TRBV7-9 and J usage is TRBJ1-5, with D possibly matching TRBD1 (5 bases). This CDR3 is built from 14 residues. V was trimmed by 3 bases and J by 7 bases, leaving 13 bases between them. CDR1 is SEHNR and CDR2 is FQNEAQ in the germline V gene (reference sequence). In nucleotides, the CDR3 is TGTGCCAGCAGCTTTGCAGGGCGTGAACAGCCCCAGCATTTT. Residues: CASSFAGREQPQHF. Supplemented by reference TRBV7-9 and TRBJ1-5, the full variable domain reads DTGVSQNPRHKITKRGQNVTFRCDPISEHNRLYWYRQTLGQGPEFLTYFQNEAQLEKSRLLSDRFSAERPKGSFSTLEIQRTEQGDSAMYLCASSFAGREQPQHFGDGTRLSIL.

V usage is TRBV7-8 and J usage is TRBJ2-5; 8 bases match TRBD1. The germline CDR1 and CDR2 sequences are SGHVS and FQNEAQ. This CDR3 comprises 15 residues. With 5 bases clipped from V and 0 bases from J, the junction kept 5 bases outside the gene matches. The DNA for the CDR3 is TGTGCCAGCAGCCGTGGGACAGGCAACCAAGAGACCCAGTACTTC. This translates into CASSRGTGNQETQYF.

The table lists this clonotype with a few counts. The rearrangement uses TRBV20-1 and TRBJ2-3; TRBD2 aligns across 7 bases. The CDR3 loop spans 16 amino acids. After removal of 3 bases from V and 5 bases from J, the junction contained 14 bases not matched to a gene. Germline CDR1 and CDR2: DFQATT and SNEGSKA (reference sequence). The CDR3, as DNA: TGCAGTGCTAGGGGGCCTAGCGGAGGTGGACGAGATACGCAGTATTTT. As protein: CSARGPSGGGRDTQYF.

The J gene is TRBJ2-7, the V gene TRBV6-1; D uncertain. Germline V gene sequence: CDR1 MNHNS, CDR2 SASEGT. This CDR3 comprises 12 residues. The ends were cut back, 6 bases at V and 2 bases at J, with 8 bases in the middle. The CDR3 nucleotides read TGTGCCAGCAGAAGGGCCACCTACGAGCAGTACTTC. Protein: CASRRATYEQYF.

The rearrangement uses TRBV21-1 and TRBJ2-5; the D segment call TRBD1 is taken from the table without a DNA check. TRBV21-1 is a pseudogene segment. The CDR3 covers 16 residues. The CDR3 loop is CASSKGTGGYQETQYF. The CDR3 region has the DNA TGTGCCAGCAGCAAAGGTACAGGGGGCTATCAAGAGACCCAGTACTTC.

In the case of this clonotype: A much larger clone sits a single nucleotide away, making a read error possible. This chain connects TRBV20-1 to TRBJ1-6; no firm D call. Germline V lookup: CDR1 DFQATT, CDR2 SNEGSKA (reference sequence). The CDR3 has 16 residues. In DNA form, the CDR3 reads TGCAGTGCAAGAAAGGAGTCAAACTCCTATAATTCACCCCCCCACTTT. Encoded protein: CSARKESNSYNSPPHF.

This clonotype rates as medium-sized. CDR3 loop: CASSAQGHSNQPQHF. For the CDR3, the DNA is TGTGCCAGCAGTGCTCAGGGTCATAGCAATCAGCCCCAGCATTTT. The chain is built from TRBV6-2 or TRBV6-3 and TRBJ1-5, with D possibly matching TRBD1 (5 bases). The CDR3 loop spans 15 amino acids. V was pared by 5 bases and J by 0 bases, with 11 bases between. Germline V lookup: CDR1 MNHEY, CDR2 SVGEGT.

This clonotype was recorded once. Here the CDR3 reads CASNTGTGGYNEQFF. The CDR3 bases are TGTGCCAGCAACACAGGGACAGGGGGTTACAATGAGCAGTTCTTC. V usage is TRBV5-4 and J usage is TRBJ2-1, with TRBD1 matching over 11 bases. Unmatched junction bases numbered 6, after V lost 6 bases and J lost 4 bases. The CDR3 contains 15 residues. Germline values: CDR1 SGHNT, CDR2 YYREEE (reference sequence).

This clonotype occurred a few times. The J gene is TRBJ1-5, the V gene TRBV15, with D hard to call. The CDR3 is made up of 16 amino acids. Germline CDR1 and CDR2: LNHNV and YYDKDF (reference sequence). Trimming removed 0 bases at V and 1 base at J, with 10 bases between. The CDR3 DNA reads TGTGCCACCAGCAGAGAGGCGGCCGTCAGCAATCAGCCCCAGCATTTT. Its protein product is CATSREAAVSNQPQHF.

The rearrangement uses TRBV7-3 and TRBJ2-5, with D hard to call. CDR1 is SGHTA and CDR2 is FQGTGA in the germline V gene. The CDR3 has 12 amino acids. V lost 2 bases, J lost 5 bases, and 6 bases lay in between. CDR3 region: CASSLLGETQYF. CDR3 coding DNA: TGTGCCAGCAGCTTATTAGGGGAGACCCAGTACTTC.

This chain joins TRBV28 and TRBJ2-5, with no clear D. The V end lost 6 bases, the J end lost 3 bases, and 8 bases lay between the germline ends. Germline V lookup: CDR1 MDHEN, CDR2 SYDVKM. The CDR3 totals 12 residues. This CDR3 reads CASSLTEETQYF. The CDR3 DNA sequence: TGTGCCAGCAGCCTGACGGAAGAGACCCAGTACTTC.

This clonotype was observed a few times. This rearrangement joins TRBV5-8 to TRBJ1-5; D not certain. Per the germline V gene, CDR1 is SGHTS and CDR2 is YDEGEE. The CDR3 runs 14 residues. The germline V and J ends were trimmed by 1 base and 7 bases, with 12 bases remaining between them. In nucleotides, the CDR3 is TGTGCCAGCAGCTTGCGAGGGATAGGCCAGCCCCAGCATTTT. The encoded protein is CASSLRGIGQPQHF.

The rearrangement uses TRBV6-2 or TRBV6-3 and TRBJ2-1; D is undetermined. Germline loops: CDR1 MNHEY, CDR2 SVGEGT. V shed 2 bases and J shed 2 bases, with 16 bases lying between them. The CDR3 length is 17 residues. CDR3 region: CASSYVAVAQTYNEQFF. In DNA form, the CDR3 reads TGTGCCAGCAGTTACGTGGCTGTAGCTCAGACCTACAATGAGCAGTTCTTC.

The CDR3 sequence: CASSLVLAGELFF. CDR3 nucleotides: TGTGCCAGCAGTTTAGTTCTAGCCGGGGAGCTGTTTTTT. The J gene is TRBJ2-2, the V gene TRBV12-3 or TRBV12-4; D is unresolved. V gave up 1 base and J gave up 6 bases, with 6 bases separating them. The CDR3 is 13 residues long.

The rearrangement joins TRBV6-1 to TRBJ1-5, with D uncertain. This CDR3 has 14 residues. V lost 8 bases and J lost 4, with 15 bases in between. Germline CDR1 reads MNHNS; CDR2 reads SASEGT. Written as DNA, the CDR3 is TGTGCCAGCGATAAGGGTCGGGCGAATCAGCCCCAGCATTTT. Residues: CASDKGRANQPQHF.

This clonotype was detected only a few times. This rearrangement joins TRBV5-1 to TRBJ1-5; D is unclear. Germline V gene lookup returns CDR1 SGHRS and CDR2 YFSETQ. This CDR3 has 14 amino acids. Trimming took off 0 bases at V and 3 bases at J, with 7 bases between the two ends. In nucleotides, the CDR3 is TGCGCCAGCAGCTTGGACGGAACCAATCAGCCCCAGCATTTT. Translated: CASSLDGTNQPQHF.

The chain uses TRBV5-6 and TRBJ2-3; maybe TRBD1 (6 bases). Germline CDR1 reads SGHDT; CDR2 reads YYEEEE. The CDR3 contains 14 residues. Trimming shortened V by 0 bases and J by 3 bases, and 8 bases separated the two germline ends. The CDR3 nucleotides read TGTGCCAGCAGCTTGGGTAGGGGGACAGATACGCAGTATTTT. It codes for CASSLGRGTDTQYF.

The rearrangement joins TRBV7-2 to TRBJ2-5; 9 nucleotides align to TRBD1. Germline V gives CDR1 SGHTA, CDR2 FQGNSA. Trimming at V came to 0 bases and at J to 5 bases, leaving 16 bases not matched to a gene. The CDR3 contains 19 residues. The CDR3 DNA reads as TGTGCCAGCAGCTTAGCTGTTGGACAGGGGCGTATTCAAGCGGAGACCCAGTACTTC. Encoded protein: CASSLAVGQGRIQAETQYF.

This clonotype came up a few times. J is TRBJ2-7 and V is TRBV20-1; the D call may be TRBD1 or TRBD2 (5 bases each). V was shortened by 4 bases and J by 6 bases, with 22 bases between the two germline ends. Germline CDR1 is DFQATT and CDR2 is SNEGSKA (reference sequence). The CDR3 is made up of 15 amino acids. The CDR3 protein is CSATVWGGQTPEQYF. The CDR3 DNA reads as TGCAGTGCTACCGTCTGGGGCGGGCAGACACCCGAGCAGTACTTC.

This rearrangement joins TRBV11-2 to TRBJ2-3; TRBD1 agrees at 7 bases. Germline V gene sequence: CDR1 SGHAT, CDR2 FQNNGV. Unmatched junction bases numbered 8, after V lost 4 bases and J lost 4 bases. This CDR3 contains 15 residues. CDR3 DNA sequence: TGTGCCAGCAGCTCGATACAGGGGAACGCAGATACGCAGTATTTT. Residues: CASSSIQGNADTQYF.

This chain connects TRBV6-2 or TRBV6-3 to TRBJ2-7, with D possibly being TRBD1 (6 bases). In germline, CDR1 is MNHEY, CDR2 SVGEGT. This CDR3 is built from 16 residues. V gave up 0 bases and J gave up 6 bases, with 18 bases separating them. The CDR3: CASSYSILRDNGEQYF. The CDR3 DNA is TGTGCCAGCAGTTACTCGATACTCCGGGACAACGGCGAGCAGTACTTC.

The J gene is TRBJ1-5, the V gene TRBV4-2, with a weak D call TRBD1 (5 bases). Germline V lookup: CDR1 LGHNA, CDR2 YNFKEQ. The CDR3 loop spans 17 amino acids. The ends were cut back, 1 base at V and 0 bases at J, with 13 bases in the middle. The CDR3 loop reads CASSQVGGGLSNQPQHF. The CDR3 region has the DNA TGTGCCAGCAGCCAAGTGGGGGGGGGACTTAGCAATCAGCCCCAGCATTTT.

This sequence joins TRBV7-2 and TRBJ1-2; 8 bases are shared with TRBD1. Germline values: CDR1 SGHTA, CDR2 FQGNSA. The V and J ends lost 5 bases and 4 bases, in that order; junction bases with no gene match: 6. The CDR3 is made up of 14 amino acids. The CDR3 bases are TGTGCCAGCAGCCGTTCGACAGGGGCCTATGGCTACACCTTC. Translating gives CASSRSTGAYGYTF.

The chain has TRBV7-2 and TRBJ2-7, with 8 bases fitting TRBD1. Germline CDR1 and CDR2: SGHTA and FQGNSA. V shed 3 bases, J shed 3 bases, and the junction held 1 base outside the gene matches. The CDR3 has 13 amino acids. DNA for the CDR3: TGTGCCAGCAGCTTCGGACAGGGCTACGAGCAGTACTTC. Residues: CASSFGQGYEQYF. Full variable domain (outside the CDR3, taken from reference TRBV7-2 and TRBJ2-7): GAGVSQSPSNKVTEKGKDVELRCDPISGHTALYWYRQSLGQGLEFLIYFQGNSAPDKSGLPSDRFSAERTGGSVSTLTIQRTQQEDSAVYLCASSFGQGYEQYFGPGTRLTVT.

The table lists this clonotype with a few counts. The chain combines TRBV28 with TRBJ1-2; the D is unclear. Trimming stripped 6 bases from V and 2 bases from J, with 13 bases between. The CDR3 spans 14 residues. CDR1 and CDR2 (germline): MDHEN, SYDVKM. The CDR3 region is CASSRLPSNYGYTF. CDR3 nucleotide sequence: TGTGCCAGCAGCAGACTCCCCTCAAACTATGGCTACACCTTC.

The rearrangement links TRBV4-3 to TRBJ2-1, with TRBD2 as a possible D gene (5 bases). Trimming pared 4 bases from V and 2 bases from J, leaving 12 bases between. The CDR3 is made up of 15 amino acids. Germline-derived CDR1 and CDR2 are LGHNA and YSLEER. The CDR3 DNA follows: TGCGCCAGCAGCCTCGACGGGGTCACCTACAATGAGCAGTTCTTC. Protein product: CASSLDGVTYNEQFF.

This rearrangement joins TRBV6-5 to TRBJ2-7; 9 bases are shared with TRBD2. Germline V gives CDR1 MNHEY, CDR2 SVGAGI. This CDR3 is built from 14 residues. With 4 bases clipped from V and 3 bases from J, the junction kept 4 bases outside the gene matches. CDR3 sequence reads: CASSSRLAVYEQYF. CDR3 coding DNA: TGTGCCAGCAGTTCCCGACTAGCGGTCTACGAGCAGTACTTC.

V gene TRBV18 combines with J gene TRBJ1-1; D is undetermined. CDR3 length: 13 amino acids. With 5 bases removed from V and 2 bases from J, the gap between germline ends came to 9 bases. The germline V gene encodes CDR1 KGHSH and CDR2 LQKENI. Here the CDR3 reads CASSARGNTEAFF. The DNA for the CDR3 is TGTGCCAGCTCAGCCCGGGGAAACACTGAAGCTTTCTTT.